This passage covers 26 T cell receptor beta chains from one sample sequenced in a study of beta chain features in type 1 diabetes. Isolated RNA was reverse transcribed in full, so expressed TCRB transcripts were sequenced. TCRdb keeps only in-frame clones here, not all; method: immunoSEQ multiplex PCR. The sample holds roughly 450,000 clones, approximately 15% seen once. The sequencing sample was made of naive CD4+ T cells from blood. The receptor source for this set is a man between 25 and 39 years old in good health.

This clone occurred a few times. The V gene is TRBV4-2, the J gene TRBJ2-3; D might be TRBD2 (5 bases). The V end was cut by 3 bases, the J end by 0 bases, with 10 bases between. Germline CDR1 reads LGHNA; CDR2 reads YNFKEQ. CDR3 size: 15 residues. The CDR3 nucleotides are TGTGCCAGCAGCCATTCCAGCGGCAGCACAGATACGCAGTATTTT. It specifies CASSHSSGSTDTQYF.

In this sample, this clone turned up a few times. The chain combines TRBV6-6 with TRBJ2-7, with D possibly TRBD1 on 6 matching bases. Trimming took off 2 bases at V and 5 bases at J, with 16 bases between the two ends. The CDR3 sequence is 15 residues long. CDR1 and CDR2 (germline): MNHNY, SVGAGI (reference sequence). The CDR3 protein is CASSYTGLISDEQYF. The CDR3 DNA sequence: TGTGCCAGCAGTTACACAGGGTTGATCTCGGACGAGCAGTACTTC.

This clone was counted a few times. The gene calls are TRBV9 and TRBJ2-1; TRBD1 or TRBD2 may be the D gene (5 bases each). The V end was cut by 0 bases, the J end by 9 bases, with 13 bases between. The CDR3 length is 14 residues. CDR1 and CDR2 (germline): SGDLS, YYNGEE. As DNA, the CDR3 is TGTGCCAGCAGCGTAGTAGGGGAGATGGGTGAGCAGTTCTTC. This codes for CASSVVGEMGEQFF. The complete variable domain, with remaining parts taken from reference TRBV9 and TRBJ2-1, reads DSGVTQTPKHLITATGQRVTLRCSPRSGDLSVYWYQQSLDQGLQFLIQYYNGEERAKGNILERFSAQQFPDLHSELNLSSLELGDSALYFCASSVVGEMGEQFFGPGTRLTVL.

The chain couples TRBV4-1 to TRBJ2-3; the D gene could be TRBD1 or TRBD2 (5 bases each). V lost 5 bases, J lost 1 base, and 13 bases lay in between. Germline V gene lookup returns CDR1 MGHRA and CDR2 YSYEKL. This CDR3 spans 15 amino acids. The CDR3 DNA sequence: TGCGCCAGCAGCTTCCGGGGCACTCGCACAGATACGCAGTATTTT. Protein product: CASSFRGTRTDTQYF.

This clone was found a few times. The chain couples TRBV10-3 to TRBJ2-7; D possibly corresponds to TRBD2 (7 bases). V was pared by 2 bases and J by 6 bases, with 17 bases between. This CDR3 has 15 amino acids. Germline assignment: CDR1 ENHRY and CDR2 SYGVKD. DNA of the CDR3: TGTGCCATCAGTGAGACCACTAGCGTAGGGGGCGAGCAGTACTTC. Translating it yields CAISETTSVGGEQYF.

In nucleotides, the CDR3 is TGCGCCAGCAGCTTAGCGGCCCAGCTACGGGGACTAGCAGTAAGCTCCTACAATGAGCAGTTCTTC. It is translated as CASSLAAQLRGLAVSSYNEQFF. The rearrangement joins TRBV5-1 to TRBJ2-1, with 9 positions matching TRBD2. Germline V gives CDR1 SGHRS, CDR2 YFSETQ. After removal of 2 bases from V and 0 bases from J, the junction contained 21 bases not matched to a gene. The CDR3 is made up of 22 amino acids.

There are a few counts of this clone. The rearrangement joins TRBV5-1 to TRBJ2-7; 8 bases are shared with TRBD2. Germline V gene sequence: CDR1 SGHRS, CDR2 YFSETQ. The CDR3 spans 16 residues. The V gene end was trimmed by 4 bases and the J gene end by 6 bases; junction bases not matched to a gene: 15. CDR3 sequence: CASSVAPSGLGGEQYV. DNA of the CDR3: TGCGCCAGCAGCGTGGCCCCTAGCGGGCTCGGAGGCGAGCAGTACGTC.

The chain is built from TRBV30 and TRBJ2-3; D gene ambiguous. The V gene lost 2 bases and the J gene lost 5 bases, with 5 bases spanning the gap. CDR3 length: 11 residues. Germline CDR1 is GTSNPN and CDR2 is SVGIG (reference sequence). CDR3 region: CAWSLKDTQYF. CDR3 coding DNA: TGTGCCTGGAGTTTGAAAGATACGCAGTATTTT.

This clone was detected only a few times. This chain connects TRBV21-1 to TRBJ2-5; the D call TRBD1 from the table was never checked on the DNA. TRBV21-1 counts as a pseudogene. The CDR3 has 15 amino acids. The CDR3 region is CASSNWTGRQETQYF. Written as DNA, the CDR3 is TGTGCCAGCAGCAACTGGACAGGGCGTCAAGAGACCCAGTACTTC.

The DNA of the CDR3 is TGTGCCTGGATAACGCAAGAGACCCAGTACTTC. This encodes CAWITQETQYF. The chain couples TRBV30 to TRBJ2-5; no reliable D call. Germline V gene data show CDR1 as GTSNPN and CDR2 as SVGIG (reference sequence). This CDR3 spans 11 amino acids. V gave up 4 bases and J gave up 2 bases, with 5 bases separating them. Full variable domain (remainder filled in from reference TRBV30 and TRBJ2-5): SQTIHQWPATLVQPVGSPLSLECTVEGTSNPNLYWYRQAAGRGLQLLFYSVGIGQISSEVPQNLSASRPQDRQFILSSKKLLLSDSGFYLCAWITQETQYFGPGTRLLVL.

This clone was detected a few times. The CDR3 sequence is CASSQYGTGGGGETQYF. CDR3 in DNA: TGCGCCAGCAGCCAATACGGGACGGGCGGGGGAGGAGAGACCCAGTACTTC. The chain carries TRBV4-1 and TRBJ2-5; 7 bases are shared with TRBD2. With V trimmed by 2 bases and J by 4 bases, 13 bases remained unmatched. The germline gives CDR1 MGHRA, CDR2 YSYEKL. This CDR3 region has 17 residues.

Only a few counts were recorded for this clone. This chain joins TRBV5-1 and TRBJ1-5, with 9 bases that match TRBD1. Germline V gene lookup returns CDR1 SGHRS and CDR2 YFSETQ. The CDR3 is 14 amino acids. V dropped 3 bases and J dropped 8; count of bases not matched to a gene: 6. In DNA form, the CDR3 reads TGCGCCAGCAGCTCAACAGGGGGCCAGGAGCCCCAGCATTTT. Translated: CASSSTGGQEPQHF.

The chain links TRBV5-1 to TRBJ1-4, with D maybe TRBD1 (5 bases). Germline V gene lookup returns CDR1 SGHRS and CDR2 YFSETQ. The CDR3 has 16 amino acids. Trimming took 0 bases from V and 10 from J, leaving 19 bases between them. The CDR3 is CASSLALGISGGKLFF. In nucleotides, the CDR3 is TGCGCCAGCAGCTTGGCGTTGGGGATCTCCGGGGGAAAACTGTTTTTT.

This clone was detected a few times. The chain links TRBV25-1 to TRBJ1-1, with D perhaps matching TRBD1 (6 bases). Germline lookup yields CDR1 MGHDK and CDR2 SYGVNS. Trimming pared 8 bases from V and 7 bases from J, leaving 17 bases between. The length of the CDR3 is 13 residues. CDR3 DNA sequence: TGTGCCAGCGGGCCCGGACAGAAAAATGAAGCTTTCTTT. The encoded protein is CASGPGQKNEAFF. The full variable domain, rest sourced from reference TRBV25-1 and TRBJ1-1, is EADIYQTPRYLVIGTGKKITLECSQTMGHDKMYWYQQDPGMELHLIHYSYGVNSTEKGDLSSESTVSRIRTEHFPLTLESARPSHTSQYLCASGPGQKNEAFFGQGTRLTVV.

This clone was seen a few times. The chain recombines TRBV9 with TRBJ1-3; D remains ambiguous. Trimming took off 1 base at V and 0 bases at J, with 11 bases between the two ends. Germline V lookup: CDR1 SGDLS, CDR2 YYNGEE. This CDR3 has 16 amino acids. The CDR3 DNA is TGTGCCAGCAGCGTAATCTCCGGGATCTCTGGAAACACCATATATTTT. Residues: CASSVISGISGNTIYF.

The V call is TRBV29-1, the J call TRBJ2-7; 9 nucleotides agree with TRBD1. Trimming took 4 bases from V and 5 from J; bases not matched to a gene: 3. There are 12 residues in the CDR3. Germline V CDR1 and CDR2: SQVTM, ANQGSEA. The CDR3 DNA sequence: TGCAGCGTTGTTAGGACAGGGGACGAGCAGTACTTC. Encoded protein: CSVVRTGDEQYF.

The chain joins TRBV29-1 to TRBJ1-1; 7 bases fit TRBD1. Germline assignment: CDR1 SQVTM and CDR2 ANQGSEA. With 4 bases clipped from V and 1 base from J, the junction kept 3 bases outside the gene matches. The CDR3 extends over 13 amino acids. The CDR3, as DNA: TGCAGCGTTGGGGGACAGACGAACACTGAAGCTTTCTTT. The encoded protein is CSVGGQTNTEAFF.

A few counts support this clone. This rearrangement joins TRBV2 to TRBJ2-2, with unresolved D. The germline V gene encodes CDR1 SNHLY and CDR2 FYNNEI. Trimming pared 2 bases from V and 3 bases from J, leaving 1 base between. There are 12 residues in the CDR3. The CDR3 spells CASSEHTGELFF. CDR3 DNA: TGTGCCAGCAGTGAACACACCGGGGAGCTGTTTTTT.

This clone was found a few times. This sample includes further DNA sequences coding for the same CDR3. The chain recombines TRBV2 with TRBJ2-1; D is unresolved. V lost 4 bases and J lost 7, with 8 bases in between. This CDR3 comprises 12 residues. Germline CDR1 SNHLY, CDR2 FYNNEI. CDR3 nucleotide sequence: TGTGCCAGCAGTGGGGATTATAATGAGCAGTTCTTC. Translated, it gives CASSGDYNEQFF.

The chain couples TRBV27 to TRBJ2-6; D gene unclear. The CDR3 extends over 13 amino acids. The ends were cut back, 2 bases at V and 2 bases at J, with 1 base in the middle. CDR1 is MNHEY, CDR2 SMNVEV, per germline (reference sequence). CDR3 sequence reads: CASSLTGANVLTF. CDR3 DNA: TGTGCCAGCAGTTTAACTGGGGCCAACGTCCTGACTTTC.

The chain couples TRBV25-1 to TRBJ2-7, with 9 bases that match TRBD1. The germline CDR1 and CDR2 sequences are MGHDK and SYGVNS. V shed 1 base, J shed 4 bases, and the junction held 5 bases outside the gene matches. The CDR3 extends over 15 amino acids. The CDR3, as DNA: TGTGCCAGCAGTGAATCTGGGACAGGGTCGTACGAGCAGTACTTC. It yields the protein CASSESGTGSYEQYF.

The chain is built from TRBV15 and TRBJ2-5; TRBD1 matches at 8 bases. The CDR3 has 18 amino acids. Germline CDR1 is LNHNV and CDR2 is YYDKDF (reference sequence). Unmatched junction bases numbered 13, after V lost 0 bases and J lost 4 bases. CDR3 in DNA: TGTGCCACCAGCAGAGATACCCGCGGACAGGGAGAGCGAGAGACCCAGTACTTC. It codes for CATSRDTRGQGERETQYF.

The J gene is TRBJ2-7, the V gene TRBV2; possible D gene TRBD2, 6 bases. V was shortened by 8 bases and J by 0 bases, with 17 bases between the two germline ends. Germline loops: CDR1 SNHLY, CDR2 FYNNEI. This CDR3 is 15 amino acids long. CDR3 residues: CASLYSGYSSYEQYF. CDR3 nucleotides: TGTGCCAGCCTCTATAGCGGCTATAGCTCCTACGAGCAGTACTTC.

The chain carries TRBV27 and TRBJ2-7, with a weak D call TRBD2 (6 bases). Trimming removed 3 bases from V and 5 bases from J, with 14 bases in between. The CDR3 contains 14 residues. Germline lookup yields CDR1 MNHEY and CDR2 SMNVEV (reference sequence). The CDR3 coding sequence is TGTGCCAGCAGTTTCTTAGGCTGGGAGGACGAGCAGTACTTC. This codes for CASSFLGWEDEQYF.

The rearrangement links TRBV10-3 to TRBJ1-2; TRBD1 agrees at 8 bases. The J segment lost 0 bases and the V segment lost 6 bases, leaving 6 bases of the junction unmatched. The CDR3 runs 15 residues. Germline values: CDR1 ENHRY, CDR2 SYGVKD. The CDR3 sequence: CAIRTAGQANYGYTF. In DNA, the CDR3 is TGTGCCATCAGAACCGCGGGACAGGCTAACTATGGCTACACCTTC.

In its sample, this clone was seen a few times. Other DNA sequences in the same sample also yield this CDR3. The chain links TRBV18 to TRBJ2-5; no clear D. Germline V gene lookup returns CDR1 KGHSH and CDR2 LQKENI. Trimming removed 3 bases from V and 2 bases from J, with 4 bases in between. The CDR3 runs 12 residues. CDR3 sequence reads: CASSPGQETQYF. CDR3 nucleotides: TGTGCCAGCTCACCGGGGCAAGAGACCCAGTACTTC.